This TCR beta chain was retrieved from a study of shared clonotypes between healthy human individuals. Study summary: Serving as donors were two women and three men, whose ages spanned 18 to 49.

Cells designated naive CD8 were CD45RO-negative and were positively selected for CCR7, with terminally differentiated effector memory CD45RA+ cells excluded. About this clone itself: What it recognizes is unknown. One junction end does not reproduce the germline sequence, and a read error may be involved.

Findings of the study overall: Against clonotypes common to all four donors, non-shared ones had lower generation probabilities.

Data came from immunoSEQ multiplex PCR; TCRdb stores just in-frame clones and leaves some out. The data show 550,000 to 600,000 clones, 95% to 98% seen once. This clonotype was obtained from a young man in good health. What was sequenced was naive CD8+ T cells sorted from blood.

As DNA, the CDR3 is TGCGCCAGCAGTGGGTCTATACTACACACACATACGCAGTATTTT. This translates into CASSGSILHTHTQYF. The chain combines TRBV10-2 with TRBJ2-3; D unclear. CDR3 length: 15 amino acids. Germline CDR1 WSHSY, CDR2 SAAADI.